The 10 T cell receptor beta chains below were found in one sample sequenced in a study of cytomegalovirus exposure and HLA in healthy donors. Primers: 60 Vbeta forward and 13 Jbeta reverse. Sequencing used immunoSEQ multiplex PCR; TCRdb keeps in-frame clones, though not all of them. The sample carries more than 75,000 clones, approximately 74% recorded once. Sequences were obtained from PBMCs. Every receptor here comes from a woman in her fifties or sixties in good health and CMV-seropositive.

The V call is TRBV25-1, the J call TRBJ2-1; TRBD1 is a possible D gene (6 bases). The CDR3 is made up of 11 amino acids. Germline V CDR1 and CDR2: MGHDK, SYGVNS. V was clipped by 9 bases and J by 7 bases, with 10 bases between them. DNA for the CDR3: TGTGCCAGTATACAGGGAAATGAGCAGTTCTTC. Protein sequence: CASIQGNEQFF.

The CDR3 spells CASSLRRNLHYEQYF. The CDR3, as DNA: TGTGCCAGCAGTCTCCGGCGGAACCTCCACTACGAGCAGTACTTC. The genes are TRBV27 and TRBJ2-7; D ambiguous. This CDR3 is built from 15 residues. The germline gives CDR1 MNHEY, CDR2 SMNVEV (reference sequence). With 5 bases removed from V and 3 bases from J, the gap between germline ends came to 17 bases.

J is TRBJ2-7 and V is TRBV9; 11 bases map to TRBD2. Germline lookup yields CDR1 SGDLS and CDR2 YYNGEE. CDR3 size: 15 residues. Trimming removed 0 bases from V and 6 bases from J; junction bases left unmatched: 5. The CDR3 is CASSVDGTSGSEQYF. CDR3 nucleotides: TGTGCCAGCAGCGTAGATGGCACTAGCGGGAGCGAGCAGTACTTC.

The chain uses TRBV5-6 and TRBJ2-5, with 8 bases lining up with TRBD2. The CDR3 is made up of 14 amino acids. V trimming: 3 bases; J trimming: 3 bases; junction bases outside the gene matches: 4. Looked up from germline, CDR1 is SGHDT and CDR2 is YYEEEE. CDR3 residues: CASSWGGLEETQYF. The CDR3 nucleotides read TGTGCCAGCAGCTGGGGGGGACTAGAAGAGACCCAGTACTTC.

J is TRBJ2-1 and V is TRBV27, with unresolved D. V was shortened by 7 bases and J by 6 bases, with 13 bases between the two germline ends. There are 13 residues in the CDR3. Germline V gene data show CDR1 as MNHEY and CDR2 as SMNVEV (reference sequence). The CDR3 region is CASMGTMSNEQFF. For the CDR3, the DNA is TGTGCCAGCATGGGCACCATGAGCAATGAGCAGTTCTTC.

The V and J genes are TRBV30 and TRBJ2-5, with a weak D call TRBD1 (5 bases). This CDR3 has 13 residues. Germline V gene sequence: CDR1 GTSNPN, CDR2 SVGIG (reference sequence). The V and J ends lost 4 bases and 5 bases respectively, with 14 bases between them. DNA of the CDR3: TGTGCCTGGAACCAGGACACCCCGGAGACCCAGTACTTC. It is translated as CAWNQDTPETQYF.

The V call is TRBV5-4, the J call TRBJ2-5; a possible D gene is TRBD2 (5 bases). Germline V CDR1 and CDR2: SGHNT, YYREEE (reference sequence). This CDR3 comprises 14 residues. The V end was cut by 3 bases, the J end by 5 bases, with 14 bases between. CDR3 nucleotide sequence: TGTGCCAGCAGCTCACCACTAGTACCGGAGACCCAGTACTTC. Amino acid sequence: CASSSPLVPETQYF.

The CDR3 here is CASSTGQQDYGYTF. CDR3 DNA sequence: TGTGCCAGTAGTACGGGACAACAGGACTATGGCTACACCTTC. The chain couples TRBV19 to TRBJ1-2; tentative D call: TRBD1 (6 bases). The V gene's germline CDR1 is LNHDA and CDR2 SQIVND (reference sequence). The CDR3 has 14 residues. The V end lost 4 bases, the J end lost 3 bases, and 12 bases lay between the germline ends.

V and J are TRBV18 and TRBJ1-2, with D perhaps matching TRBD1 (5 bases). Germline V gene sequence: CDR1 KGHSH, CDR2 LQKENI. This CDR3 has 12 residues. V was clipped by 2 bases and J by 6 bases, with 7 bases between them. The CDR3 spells CASSPGADGYTF. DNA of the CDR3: TGTGCCAGCTCACCAGGGGCAGATGGCTACACCTTC. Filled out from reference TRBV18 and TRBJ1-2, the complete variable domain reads NAGVMQNPRHLVRRRGQEARLRCSPMKGHSHVYWYRQLPEEGLKFMVYLQKENIIDESGMPKERFSAEFPKEGPSILRIQQVVRGDSAAYFCASSPGADGYTFGSGTRLTVV.

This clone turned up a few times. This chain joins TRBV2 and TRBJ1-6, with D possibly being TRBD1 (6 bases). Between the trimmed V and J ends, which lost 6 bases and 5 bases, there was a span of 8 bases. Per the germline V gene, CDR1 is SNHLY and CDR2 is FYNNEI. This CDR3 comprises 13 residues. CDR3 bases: TGTGCCAGCAGGGGGGACAATAATTCACCCCTCCACTTT. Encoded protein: CASRGDNNSPLHF.